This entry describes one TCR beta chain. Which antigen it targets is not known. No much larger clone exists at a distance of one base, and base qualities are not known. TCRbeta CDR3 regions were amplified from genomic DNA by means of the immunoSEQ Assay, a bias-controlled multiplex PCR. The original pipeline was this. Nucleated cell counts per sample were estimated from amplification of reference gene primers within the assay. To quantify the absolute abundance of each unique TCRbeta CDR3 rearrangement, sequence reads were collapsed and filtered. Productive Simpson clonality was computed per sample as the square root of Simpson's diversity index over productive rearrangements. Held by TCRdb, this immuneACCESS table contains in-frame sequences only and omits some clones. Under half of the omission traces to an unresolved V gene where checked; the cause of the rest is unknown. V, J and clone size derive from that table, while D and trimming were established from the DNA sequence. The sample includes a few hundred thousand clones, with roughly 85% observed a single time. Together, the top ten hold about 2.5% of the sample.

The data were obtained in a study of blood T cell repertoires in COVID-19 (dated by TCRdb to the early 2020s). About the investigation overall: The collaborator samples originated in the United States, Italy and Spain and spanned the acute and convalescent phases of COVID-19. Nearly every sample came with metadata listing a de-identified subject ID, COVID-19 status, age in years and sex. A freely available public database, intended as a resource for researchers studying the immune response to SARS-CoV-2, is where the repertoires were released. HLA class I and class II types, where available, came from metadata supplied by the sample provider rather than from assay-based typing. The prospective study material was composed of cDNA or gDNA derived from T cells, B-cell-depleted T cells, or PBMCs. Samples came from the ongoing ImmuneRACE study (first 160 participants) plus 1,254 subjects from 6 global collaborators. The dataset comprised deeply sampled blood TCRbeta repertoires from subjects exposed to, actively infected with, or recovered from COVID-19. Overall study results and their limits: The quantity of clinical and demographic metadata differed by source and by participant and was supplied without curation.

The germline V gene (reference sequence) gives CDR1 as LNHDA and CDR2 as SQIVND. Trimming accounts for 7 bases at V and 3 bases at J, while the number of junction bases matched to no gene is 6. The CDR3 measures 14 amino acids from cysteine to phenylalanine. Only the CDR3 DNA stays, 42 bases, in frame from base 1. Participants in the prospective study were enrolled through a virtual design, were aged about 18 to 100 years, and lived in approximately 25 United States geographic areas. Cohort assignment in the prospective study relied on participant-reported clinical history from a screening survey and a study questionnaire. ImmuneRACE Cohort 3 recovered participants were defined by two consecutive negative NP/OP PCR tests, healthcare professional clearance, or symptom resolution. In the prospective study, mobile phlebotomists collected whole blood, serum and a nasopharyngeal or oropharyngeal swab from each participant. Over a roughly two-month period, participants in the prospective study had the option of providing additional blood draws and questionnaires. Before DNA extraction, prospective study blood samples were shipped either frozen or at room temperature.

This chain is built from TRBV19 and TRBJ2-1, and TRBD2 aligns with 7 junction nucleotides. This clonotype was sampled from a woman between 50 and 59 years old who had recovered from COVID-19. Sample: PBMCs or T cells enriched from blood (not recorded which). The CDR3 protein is CASTPGTNYNEQFF. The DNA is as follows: TGTGCCAGTACCCCCGGGACTAACTACAATGAGCAGTTCTTC.